The 29 T cell receptor beta chains in this list originate from one sample, sequenced in a study of cytomegalovirus exposure and HLA in healthy donors. PCR amplification relied on 60 Vbeta primers (plus 13 Jbeta primers). Assay: immunoSEQ multiplex PCR; the TCRdb copy retains only in-frame clones and omits some. The sample carries under 200,000 clones, 60% to 80% recorded once. Material for sequencing was PBMCs. Every receptor here comes from a man between 60 and 75 years old in good health and CMV-seronegative.

The chain joins TRBV5-1 to TRBJ1-2, with 8 bases matching TRBD1. CDR1 is SGHRS, CDR2 YFSETQ, per germline. The V segment lost 4 bases and the J segment 14 bases; nucleotides outside the gene matches: 19. The CDR3 has 15 residues. CDR3 amino acids: CASSPGTGTGVAGTF. The CDR3 DNA reads as TGCGCCAGCAGCCCGGGGACCGGGACAGGAGTGGCGGGAACCTTC.

The table lists this clone with a few counts. This chain links TRBV30 with TRBJ1-6; D is unclear. Per germline, CDR1 GTSNPN and CDR2 SVGIG (reference sequence). There are 13 residues in the CDR3. The V end lost 3 bases, the J end lost 13 bases, and 16 bases lay between the germline ends. The CDR3 loop reads CAWSPGLHYPLHF. In DNA form, the CDR3 reads TGTGCCTGGAGCCCAGGTTTACATTACCCCCTCCACTTT.

This chain connects TRBV16 to TRBJ1-1, with D perhaps matching TRBD1 (6 bases). The V end lost 4 bases, the J end lost 4 bases, and 10 bases lay between the germline ends. Germline-derived CDR1 and CDR2 are KGHSY and FQNENV. The CDR3 covers 13 residues. The CDR3 here is CASSRTGFTEAFF. CDR3 nucleotide sequence: TGTGCCAGCAGCCGAACAGGGTTCACTGAAGCTTTCTTT.

The chain joins TRBV2 to TRBJ1-2; D is possibly TRBD1 (6 bases). Trimming took off 11 bases at V and 4 bases at J, with 11 bases between the two ends. CDR3 size: 11 residues. Germline V lookup: CDR1 SNHLY, CDR2 FYNNEI. The CDR3 DNA follows: TGTGCCGGAAGGACAGTCTATGGCTACACCTTC. Translating it yields CAGRTVYGYTF.

This clone was counted only a few times. The V gene is TRBV29-1, the J gene TRBJ2-3; TRBD2 agrees at 7 bases. Germline V gene sequence: CDR1 SQVTM, CDR2 ANQGSEA. The CDR3 has 14 residues. The V gene end was trimmed by 4 bases and the J gene end by 1 base; junction bases not matched to a gene: 5. CDR3 residues: CSVAPSGRTDTQYF. CDR3 DNA sequence: TGCAGCGTTGCACCTAGCGGTCGCACAGATACGCAGTATTTT.

CDR3 DNA: TGTGCCAGCAGCAAAGAGGGACAGGGAACAGATACGCAGTATTTT. Protein sequence: CASSKEGQGTDTQYF. The V and J genes are TRBV7-9 and TRBJ2-3, with TRBD1 matching over 9 bases. The CDR3 is 15 amino acids. Germline loops: CDR1 SEHNR, CDR2 FQNEAQ (reference sequence). J was trimmed by 3 bases and V by 5 bases; bases with no gene match: 6.

The CDR3 here is CASSQSSRQGLGYF. As DNA, the CDR3 is TGCGCCAGCAGTCAATCATCCCGGCAGGGGTTAGGGTACTTC. The V and J genes are TRBV23-1 and TRBJ2-4; TRBD1 is a possible D gene (6 bases). TRBV23-1 is an ORF for which the function is uncertain. This CDR3 is built from 14 residues. Between the trimmed V and J ends, which lost 0 bases and 15 bases, there was a span of 18 bases.

This clone was seen just once. The V gene is TRBV12-5, the J gene TRBJ1-1; D possibly corresponds to TRBD1 (6 bases). This CDR3 is 16 amino acids long. Germline V gene sequence: CDR1 LGHNT, CDR2 FRNRAP. The CDR3 nucleotides read TGTGCCTCGCACGAGGGTGGGGGCGGACTGAACACTGAAGCTTTCTTT. Protein product: CASHEGGGGLNTEAFF.

The CDR3 nucleotides read TGTGCCAGTGACTCCGGGACAGGGGTTCAGCCCCAGCATTTT. Translating it yields CASDSGTGVQPQHF. The genes are TRBV19 and TRBJ1-5, with 10 bases identical to TRBD1. The CDR3 sequence is 14 residues long. The germline CDR1 and CDR2 sequences are LNHDA and SQIVND (reference sequence). The junction had 7 bases not matched to a gene; V was cut back by 8 bases and J by 6 bases.

The genes are TRBV7-2 and TRBJ2-1; TRBD1 might be the D (5 bases). Germline-derived CDR1 and CDR2 are SGHTA and FQGNSA. V was pared by 1 base and J by 6 bases, with 19 bases between. The CDR3 has 17 residues. Written as DNA, the CDR3 is TGTGCCAGCAGCTTAGATCTGGGGCTCCGGGCTTCCAATGAGCAGTTCTTC. Translation gives CASSLDLGLRASNEQFF.

V is TRBV11-2 and J is TRBJ2-5; TRBD1 matches 7 bases. The germline gives CDR1 SGHAT, CDR2 FQNNGV. The V gene end was trimmed by 4 bases and the J gene end by 11 bases; junction bases not matched to a gene: 16. CDR3 length: 15 amino acids. The CDR3 is CASSSSRDRGMEQYF. CDR3 in DNA: TGTGCCAGCAGCTCTAGCCGGGACAGAGGCATGGAGCAGTACTTC. The variable domain in full, completed from reference TRBV11-2 and TRBJ2-5, reads EAGVAQSPRYKIIEKRQSVAFWCNPISGHATLYWYQQILGQGPKLLIQFQNNGVVDDSQLPKDRFSAERLKGVDSTLKIQPAKLEDSAVYLCASSSSRDRGMEQYFGPGTRLLVL.

This chain joins TRBV7-6 and TRBJ2-7; a possible D gene is TRBD2 (5 bases). This CDR3 is built from 16 residues. Germline CDR1 is SGHVS and CDR2 is FNYEAQ. Trimming removed 1 base at V and 7 bases at J, with 20 bases between. The CDR3 protein is CASSLGSRDGTGEQYF. The CDR3 DNA reads as TGTGCCAGCAGCTTAGGCTCCCGGGATGGTACGGGGGAGCAGTACTTC.

This chain connects TRBV10-1 to TRBJ1-5; TRBD1 matches at 9 bases. Germline V gives CDR1 WNHNN, CDR2 SYGVQD (reference sequence). There are 20 residues in the CDR3. The ends lost 8 bases at V and 0 bases at J; junction bases unmatched: 20. CDR3: CASSERKCRRQGVSNQPQHF. CDR3 nucleotides: TGCGCCAGCTCAGAGAGGAAGTGCAGGCGACAGGGGGTTAGCAATCAGCCCCAGCATTTT.

This chain connects TRBV18 to TRBJ2-1, with D unclear. The V end lost 6 bases, the J end lost 5 bases, and 11 bases lay between the germline ends. Germline V gene lookup returns CDR1 KGHSH and CDR2 LQKENI. This CDR3 comprises 13 residues. The CDR3, as DNA: TGTGCCAGCTCCGAAACCCGGGACAATGAGCAGTTCTTC. The encoded protein is CASSETRDNEQFF.

This clone was observed a single time. The rearrangement uses TRBV5-4 and TRBJ1-1, with TRBD1 as a possible D gene (5 bases). The CDR3 covers 15 residues. Germline loops: CDR1 SGHNT, CDR2 YYREEE (reference sequence). V was cut by 1 base and J by 3 bases, with 13 bases left in between. CDR3 sequence reads: CASSLLGRAYTEAFF. CDR3 in DNA: TGTGCCAGCAGCTTGTTGGGGCGAGCTTACACTGAAGCTTTCTTT.

The chain uses TRBV4-2 and TRBJ2-4; TRBD2 aligns across 12 bases. CDR3 length equals 21 residues. Looked up from germline, CDR1 is LGHNA and CDR2 is YNFKEQ. Trimming took 0 bases from V and 1 from J; bases not matched to a gene: 13. The CDR3 spells CASSQEGPSGRAGMAKNIQYF. CDR3 sequence (DNA): TGTGCCAGCAGCCAAGAAGGGCCTAGCGGGAGGGCCGGGATGGCCAAAAACATTCAGTACTTC.

The rearrangement links TRBV19 to TRBJ2-4; 10 nucleotides agree with TRBD1. V lost 3 bases and J lost 9; bases outside the gene matches: 11. There are 16 residues in the CDR3. The germline CDR1 and CDR2 sequences are LNHDA and SQIVND (reference sequence). The CDR3 DNA is TGTGCCAGTAGTATGAGTGGGACAGGGGTAATCGGCATTCAGTACTTC. It yields the protein CASSMSGTGVIGIQYF.

This clone was counted a single time. The gene calls are TRBV5-5 and TRBJ2-7; 7 bases fit TRBD2. V lost 1 base to trimming and J lost 4 bases; unmatched junction nucleotides: 5. The CDR3 length is 14 residues. Germline V gives CDR1 SGHKS, CDR2 YYEKEE (reference sequence). As DNA, the CDR3 is TGTGCCAGCAGCTTGTCGAGCGGGGCATACGAGCAGTACTTC. The encoded protein is CASSLSSGAYEQYF. The full variable domain, with the rest looked up from reference TRBV5-5 and TRBJ2-7, is DAGVTQSPTHLIKTRGQQVTLRCSPISGHKSVSWYQQVLGQGPQFIFQYYEKEERGRGNFPDRFSARQFPNYSSELNVNALLLGDSALYLCASSLSSGAYEQYFGPGTRLTVT.

This sequence joins TRBV12-5 and TRBJ1-5; 8 bases are shared with TRBD1. Germline CDR1 reads LGHNT; CDR2 reads FRNRAP. This CDR3 comprises 15 residues. V shed 7 bases, J shed 7 bases, and the junction held 12 bases outside the gene matches. In nucleotides, the CDR3 is TGTGCTAGTGCCGCAGGACAGGGAGCCTGGCAGCCCCAGCATTTT. It encodes CASAAGQGAWQPQHF.

The chain links TRBV7-9 to TRBJ1-1; a possible D gene is TRBD1 (6 bases). The CDR3 has 14 amino acids. The germline CDR1 and CDR2 sequences are SEHNR and FQNEAQ (reference sequence). Trimming cost V 6 bases and J 2 bases, with 13 bases left between them. The CDR3 DNA reads as TGTGCCAGCAGACAGGGTGGGCAAAACACTGAAGCTTTCTTT. This sequence encodes CASRQGGQNTEAFF.

The chain uses TRBV6-1 and TRBJ1-1; D may be TRBD1 (6 bases). V was trimmed by 8 bases and J by 5 bases, leaving 18 bases between them. This CDR3 spans 14 amino acids. Germline lookup yields CDR1 MNHNS and CDR2 SASEGT. Here the CDR3 reads CASRAGGQGTEAFF. The CDR3, as DNA: TGTGCCAGCCGTGCCGGGGGGCAAGGTACTGAAGCTTTCTTT.

The rearrangement joins TRBV4-2 to TRBJ1-3; 11 bases are shared with TRBD1. The trim removed 0 bases at V and 6 bases at J, leaving 7 bases unmatched. The germline gives CDR1 LGHNA, CDR2 YNFKEQ. The CDR3 extends over 17 amino acids. DNA for the CDR3: TGTGCCAGCAGCCAAGAGGGGACAGGGGGGAAGGTAAACACCATATATTTT. Amino acids: CASSQEGTGGKVNTIYF.

CDR3 in amino acids: CASSQALRGGVYGYTF. The CDR3 coding sequence is TGCGCCAGCAGCCAAGCCCTACGGGGGGGCGTTTATGGCTACACCTTC. V is TRBV4-3 and J is TRBJ1-2; the D gene is possibly TRBD1 (6 bases). Germline V gene sequence: CDR1 LGHNA, CDR2 YSLEER. V was pared by 1 base and J by 5 bases, with 17 bases between. CDR3 length equals 16 residues.

The chain uses TRBV27 and TRBJ2-7; tentatively, D is TRBD2 (6 bases). The CDR3 contains 13 residues. V lost 5 bases and J lost 2, with 10 bases in between. The V gene's germline CDR1 is MNHEY and CDR2 SMNVEV (reference sequence). The CDR3 region is CASSPGGPYEQYF. The CDR3 bases are TGTGCCAGCAGTCCCGGGGGACCCTACGAGCAGTACTTC.

This sequence joins TRBV5-4 and TRBJ2-1; D is uncertain. CDR3 length: 13 residues. Trimming left V 0 bases short and J 4 bases short, with 5 bases between. Looked up from germline, CDR1 is SGHNT and CDR2 is YYREEE (reference sequence). The CDR3 nucleotides are TGTGCCAGCAGCTTGGACGGGTACAATGAGCAGTTCTTC. The encoded protein is CASSLDGYNEQFF.

The rearrangement links TRBV4-3 to TRBJ2-1; a possible D gene is TRBD2 (5 bases). The V and J ends lost 0 bases and 0 bases respectively, with 6 bases between them. The CDR3 runs to 15 residues. Germline CDR1 LGHNA, CDR2 YSLEER. CDR3: CASSQDRDSYNEQFF. The CDR3 DNA sequence: TGCGCCAGCAGCCAAGACCGGGACTCCTACAATGAGCAGTTCTTC.

This chain uses TRBV4-1 with TRBJ2-3; no reliable D call. The V end lost 0 bases, the J end lost 3 bases, and 22 bases lay between the germline ends. Germline loops: CDR1 MGHRA, CDR2 YSYEKL. This CDR3 spans 19 amino acids. The CDR3 spells CASSQDLSTGRLRTDTQYF. In DNA, the CDR3 is TGCGCCAGCAGCCAAGATCTATCTACGGGTAGATTGAGGACAGATACGCAGTATTTT.

The chain is built from TRBV20-1 and TRBJ2-5; D possibly corresponds to TRBD1 (6 bases). The CDR3 has 11 residues. Trimming left V 3 bases short and J 14 bases short, with 16 bases between. CDR1 and CDR2 (germline): DFQATT, SNEGSKA (reference sequence). The CDR3 DNA reads TGCAGTGCTAGCGGCCTGCAGGGGCGTTACTTC. Translating gives CSASGLQGRYF.

The genes are TRBV6-6 and TRBJ2-1; D may be TRBD1 (6 bases). Germline V gene lookup returns CDR1 MNHNY and CDR2 SVGAGI (reference sequence). Trimming stripped 0 bases from V and 8 bases from J, with 17 bases between. There are 16 residues in the CDR3. CDR3 amino acids: CASSYSRGTEGDEQFF. The CDR3 nucleotides are TGTGCCAGCAGTTACTCAAGGGGGACGGAAGGCGATGAGCAGTTCTTC.